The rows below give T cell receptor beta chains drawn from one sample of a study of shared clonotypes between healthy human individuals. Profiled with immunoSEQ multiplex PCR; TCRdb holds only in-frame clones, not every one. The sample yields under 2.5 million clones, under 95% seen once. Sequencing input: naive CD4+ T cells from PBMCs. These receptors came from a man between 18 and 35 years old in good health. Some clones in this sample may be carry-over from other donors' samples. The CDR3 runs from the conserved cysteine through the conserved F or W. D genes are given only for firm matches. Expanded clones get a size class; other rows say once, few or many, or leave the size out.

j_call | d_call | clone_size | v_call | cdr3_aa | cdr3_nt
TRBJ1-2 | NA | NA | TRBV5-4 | CASRSTENYGYTF | TGTGCCAGCAGATCGACAGAAAACTATGGCTACACCTTC
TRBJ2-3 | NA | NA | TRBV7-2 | CASSLERYTQYF | TGTGCCAGCAGCTTAGAGCGGTATACGCAGTATTTT
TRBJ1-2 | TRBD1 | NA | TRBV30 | CAWSRDRGGCTF | TGTGCCTGGAGCCGGGACAGGGGAGGTTGCACCTTC
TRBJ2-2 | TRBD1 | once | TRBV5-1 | CASSQPRTGANTGELFF | TGCGCCAGCAGCCAACCTCGGACAGGGGCGAACACCGGGGAGCTGTTTTTT
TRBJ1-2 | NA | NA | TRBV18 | CASSPLVGGQGGNGYTF | TGTGCCAGCTCACCCCTCGTTGGAGGGCAAGGGGGGAATGGCTACACCTTC
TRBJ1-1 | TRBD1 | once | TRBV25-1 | CASRTGGTEAFF | TGTGCCAGCAGAACAGGGGGAACTGAAGCTTTCTTT
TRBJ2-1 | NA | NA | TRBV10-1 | CASSSGANSYNEQFF | TGCGCCAGCAGTTCCGGCGCTAACTCCTACAATGAGCAGTTCTTC
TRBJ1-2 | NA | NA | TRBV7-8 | CASSLGQPAYGYTF | TGTGCCAGCAGCTTAGGACAGCCCGCCTATGGCTACACCTTC
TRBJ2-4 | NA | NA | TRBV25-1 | CASRGGRISQNIQYF | TGTGCCAGCAGGGGGGGGCGCATCTCCCAAAACATTCAGTACTTC
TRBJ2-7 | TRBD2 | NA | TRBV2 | CASTKSGTSGYEQYF | TGTGCCAGCACAAAGTCCGGGACTAGCGGCTACGAGCAGTACTTC
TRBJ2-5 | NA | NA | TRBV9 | CASSPRPDQETQYF | TGTGCCAGCAGCCCACGGCCGGACCAAGAGACCCAGTACTTC
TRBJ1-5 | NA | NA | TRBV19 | CASRGSHSNQPQHF | TGTGCCAGTAGGGGGAGCCATAGCAATCAGCCCCAGCATTTT
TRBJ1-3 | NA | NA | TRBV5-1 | CASSLGPQVSSGNTIYF | TGCGCCAGCAGCTTGGGCCCACAGGTTAGCTCTGGAAACACCATATATTTT
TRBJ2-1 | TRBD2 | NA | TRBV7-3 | CASSFGSSGTNEQFF | TGTGCCAGCAGCTTTGGGTCTAGCGGGACCAATGAGCAGTTCTTC
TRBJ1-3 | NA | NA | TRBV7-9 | CASSFGRSSGNTIYF | TGTGCCAGCAGCTTCGGCAGGAGCTCTGGAAACACCATATATTTT
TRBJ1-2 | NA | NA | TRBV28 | CASSRLNRAAYGYTF | TGTGCCAGCAGTCGTCTCAACAGGGCCGCCTATGGCTACACCTTC
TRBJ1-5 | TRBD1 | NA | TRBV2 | CASMRDRTPLVGQPQHF | TGTGCCAGCATGCGGGACAGGACCCCTCTAGTAGGGCAGCCCCAGCATTTT
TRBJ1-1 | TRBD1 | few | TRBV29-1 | CSVGGQVIEAFF | TGCAGCGTTGGTGGACAGGTGATTGAAGCTTTCTTT